This is a list of T cell receptor beta chains from one sample in a study of T cell responses to AZD1222 COVID-19 vaccine. Profiled with immunoSEQ multiplex PCR; TCRdb holds only in-frame clones, not every one. The repertoire includes roughly 170,000 clones, approximately 94% of them detected once, and 1.6% sits in the top ten. The sample consisted of peripheral blood, taken 28 days after the second AZD1222 dose. The receptors stem from an adult who received the AZD1222 COVID-19 vaccine. CDR3s include the opening cysteine and the closing phenylalanine or tryptophan. The order of the fields is clone size, CDR3 length, D gene, V gene, J gene, CDR3 DNA, CDR3 protein. D genes are given only for firm matches. The size entry is marked missing in some rows and otherwise reads once, few, many or a size class.

>.|14|.|TRBV18|TRBJ1-5
TGTGCCAGCTCACCACGGGGGTTAGATCAGCCCCAGCATTTT
CASSPRGLDQPQHF
>.|14|.|TRBV21-1|TRBJ1-5
TGTGCCAGCAGCAAAGCTTCCTTGGGTCAGCCCCAGCATTTT
CASSKASLGQPQHF
>.|15|TRBD1|TRBV10-2|TRBJ1-2
TGCGCCAGCTCCAATCCGGGACAGGGGGTCTATGGCTACACCTTC
CASSNPGQGVYGYTF
>.|13|.|TRBV12-3/TRBV12-4|TRBJ1-2
TGTGCCAGCAGCATTTGGGGGGTCGATGGCTACACCTTC
CASSIWGVDGYTF
>.|12|.|TRBV2|TRBJ1-2
TGTGCCAGCGGGCCGAGATTCTATGGCTACACCTTC
CASGPRFYGYTF
>.|15|.|TRBV11-3|TRBJ1-1
TGTGCCAGCAGCTCGCCCTCGAGCATGAACACTGAAGCTTTCTTT
CASSSPSSMNTEAFF
>.|15|.|TRBV6-2/TRBV6-3|TRBJ2-1
TGTGCCAGCAGTGGATTAGGGGGGCGTGACAATGAGCAGTTCTTC
CASSGLGGRDNEQFF
>.|15|TRBD1|TRBV28|TRBJ1-1
TGTGCCAGCAGAGAGGGACAGCCCGGGAGCACTGAAGCTTTCTTT
CASREGQPGSTEAFF
>.|15|TRBD1|TRBV3-1/TRBV3-2|TRBJ1-2
TGTGCCAGCAGCCAATTGACAGGGTTATTTGGTGGCTACACCTTC
CASSQLTGLFGGYTF
>.|15|TRBD1|TRBV6-2/TRBV6-3|TRBJ1-1
TGTGCCAGCAGTTACTCCGGGACAGGGAACACTGAAGCTTTCTTT
CASSYSGTGNTEAFF
>.|17|TRBD1|TRBV28|TRBJ1-5
TGTGCCAGCAGTTCCGGACAGGGACTCGATAGCAATCAGCCCCAGCATTTT
CASSSGQGLDSNQPQHF
>once|12|.|TRBV2|TRBJ1-2
TGTGCCAGCAGTTCAGGCAGGGAAAGCTACACCTTC
CASSSGRESYTF
>.|17|TRBD1|TRBV4-3|TRBJ1-5
TGCGCCAGCAGCCAAGATCTGGCAGGGGGCACTAGTCAGCCCCAGCATTTT
CASSQDLAGGTSQPQHF
>.|13|.|TRBV5-1|TRBJ2-7
TGCGCCAGCAGCTTGGGCACAGGGTTGGAGCAGTACTTC
CASSLGTGLEQYF
>.|17|TRBD2|TRBV28|TRBJ2-2
TGTGCCAGCAGTTTCCGGGGACTAGCGGGAGTGGCCGGGGAGCTGTTTTTT
CASSFRGLAGVAGELFF
>few|17|TRBD2|TRBV5-1|TRBJ2-3
TGCGCCAGCAGCTGGCAGGGACTACCACGGGGAGAAGATACGCAGTATTTT
CASSWQGLPRGEDTQYF
>.|13|TRBD2|TRBV5-4|TRBJ2-1
TGTGCCAGCACCTTGGGCGGGGGAAATGAGCAGTTCTTC
CASTLGGGNEQFF
>.|15|.|TRBV18|TRBJ1-1
TGTGCCAGCTCACCACCCCGGGAGTCGGGCACTGAAGCTTTCTTT
CASSPPRESGTEAFF
>.|14|.|TRBV12-5|TRBJ1-1
TGTGCTAGTGGTTTGGTAACGGGGTACACTGAAGCTTTCTTT
CASGLVTGYTEAFF
>.|15|.|TRBV7-9|TRBJ2-3
TGTGCCAGCAGCTTAGTGGTGGAACCTTCAGATACGCAGTATTTT
CASSLVVEPSDTQYF
>.|13|.|TRBV7-9|TRBJ2-3
TGTGCCAGCAGCATCGATGGGGCAGATACGCAGTATTTT
CASSIDGADTQYF
>.|15|.|TRBV5-1|TRBJ2-1
TGCGCCAGCAGCTTGCGCGGGGGCCCAGACAATGAGCAGTTCTTC
CASSLRGGPDNEQFF
>.|14|TRBD1|TRBV6-5|TRBJ2-7
TGTGCCAGCAGCGTTACCAACAGGGGATCCGAGCAGTACTTC
CASSVTNRGSEQYF
>.|15|TRBD1|TRBV3-1/TRBV3-2|TRBJ2-5
TGTGCCAGCAGCCAACGAGACAGGGGGCAAGAGACCCAGTACTTC
CASSQRDRGQETQYF
>.|14|.|TRBV9|TRBJ2-5
TGTGCCAGCAGCTCGAATTCAGGGGCAGAGACCCAGTACTTC
CASSSNSGAETQYF
>.|12|.|TRBV7-3|TRBJ2-3
TGTGCCAGCAGCATTACCACAGATACGCAGTATTTT
CASSITTDTQYF
>.|14|.|TRBV12-5|TRBJ1-4
TGTGCTAGTGGTTTGGCGGCCTGGGGAGGGGAACTGTTTTTT
CASGLAAWGGELFF
>.|15|.|TRBV4-1|TRBJ2-1
TGCGCCAGCAGCCTGGGGGAGACTAGAGGTAATGAGCAGTTCTTC
CASSLGETRGNEQFF
>once|13|.|TRBV5-1|TRBJ2-5
TGCGCCAGCAGCTTGGCCCTAGGAGAGACCCAGTACTTC
CASSLALGETQYF
>.|15|TRBD1|TRBV25-1|TRBJ1-3
TGTGCCAGCAGCCTACAGGGGATCTCTGGAAACACCATATATTTT
CASSLQGISGNTIYF
>.|15|.|TRBV18|TRBJ1-3
TGTGCCAGCTCACCTCAAGGCAGCCCGGTTAACACCATATATTTT
CASSPQGSPVNTIYF
>.|16|TRBD2|TRBV15|TRBJ2-1
TGTGCCACCAGCAGAGATCGGCGGGGGTGGGGAAATGAGCAGTTCTTC
CATSRDRRGWGNEQFF
>.|16|TRBD1|TRBV10-3|TRBJ2-7
TGTGCCATCAGCCAACCCGGGACAGGGATTTCCTACGAGCAGTACTTC
CAISQPGTGISYEQYF
>.|13|.|TRBV28|TRBJ1-4
TGTGCCAGCACAGGGTTGTTCGATGAAAAACTGTTTTTT
CASTGLFDEKLFF
>.|12|.|TRBV11-3|TRBJ2-3
TGTGCCAGCGGGCGTTCTAGGGATACGCAGTATTTT
CASGRSRDTQYF
>.|12|.|TRBV27|TRBJ1-5
TGTGCCAGCAGTCCGTTTGGGCAGCCCCAGCATTTT
CASSPFGQPQHF
>.|16|TRBD1|TRBV2|TRBJ1-3
TGTGCCAGCATCCCCAGTAGGGACAGCTCTGGAAACACCATATATTTT
CASIPSRDSSGNTIYF
>.|14|.|TRBV7-8|TRBJ1-1
TGTGCCAGCAGCTTAGGGCTATTGAACACTGAAGCTTTCTTT
CASSLGLLNTEAFF
>.|15|.|TRBV27|TRBJ2-1
TGTGCCAGCAGATCCATCCTAAGCTCCTACAATGAGCAGTTCTTC
CASRSILSSYNEQFF
>.|14|.|TRBV11-2|TRBJ1-4
TGTGCCAGCAGTCTGAACGACAACAATGAAAAACTGTTTTTT
CASSLNDNNEKLFF
>.|16|.|TRBV18|TRBJ1-2
TGTGCCAGCTCACCACCGAGTCGTCAGGGTGGCTATGGCTACACCTTC
CASSPPSRQGGYGYTF
>.|15|TRBD2|TRBV6-2/TRBV6-3|TRBJ2-7
TGTGCCAGCAGTTTCGGACTAGCCAATACCTACGAGCAGTACTTC
CASSFGLANTYEQYF
>.|12|.|TRBV2|TRBJ1-1
TGTGCCAGCAGTCCGGGCGGCACTGAAGCTTTCTTT
CASSPGGTEAFF
>.|14|.|TRBV6-2/TRBV6-3|TRBJ1-2
TGTGCCAGCAGTTGGGCCAGAAACTCTTACGGCTACACCTTC
CASSWARNSYGYTF
>.|14|TRBD1|TRBV7-3|TRBJ2-2
TGTGCCAGCAGCTTAGACAGGGTCGGCGGGGAGCTGTTTTTT
CASSLDRVGGELFF
>once|14|.|TRBV28|TRBJ1-1
TGTGCCTCCCCGCCATCCGTAGAAGCTAATGAAGCTTTCTTT
CASPPSVEANEAFF
>.|17|.|TRBV7-8|TRBJ2-6
TGTGCCAGCAGCTTAGATAGAGGAGGCTCTGGGGCCAACGTCCTGACTTTC
CASSLDRGGSGANVLTF
>.|15|.|TRBV9|TRBJ1-2
TGTGCCAGCAGCGTAGTCGGAGGAAACAGCCCTGGCTACACCTTC
CASSVVGGNSPGYTF
>.|16|TRBD2|TRBV27|TRBJ2-2
TGTGCCAGCCGGCTGGGACTAGCGGGAGGGACCGGGGAGCTGTTTTTT
CASRLGLAGGTGELFF
>.|13|.|TRBV29-1|TRBJ1-3
TGCAGCGTGGGAGTGCGCTCTGGAAACACCATATATTTT
CSVGVRSGNTIYF
>.|15|.|TRBV27|TRBJ1-4
TGTGCCAGCAGTTTCATTTGGGGCCCAAGCGAAAAACTGTTTTTT
CASSFIWGPSEKLFF
>.|14|.|TRBV11-3|TRBJ1-4
TGTGCCAGCAGCAACCGGCGGCAGAATGAAAAACTGTTTTTT
CASSNRRQNEKLFF
>.|15|.|TRBV7-9|TRBJ1-5
TGTGCCAGCAGCTCGGCCGGGCCTAGCAATCAGCCCCAGCATTTT
CASSSAGPSNQPQHF
>once|12|.|TRBV11-2|TRBJ1-4
TGTGCCAGCAGCTTCGGGGGGGAAAAACTGTTTTTT
CASSFGGEKLFF
>.|13|.|TRBV4-1|TRBJ1-2
TGCGCCAGCAGCCAAGGCCTTAGGGATGGCTACACCTTC
CASSQGLRDGYTF
>.|14|.|TRBV27|TRBJ2-2
TGTGCCAGCAGTTCGTGGGGGAGGATCGGGGAGCTGTTTTTT
CASSSWGRIGELFF
>.|15|.|TRBV5-4|TRBJ2-5
TGTGCCAGCAGCTCGACAGGGAGGTCGGGAGAGACCCAGTACTTC
CASSSTGRSGETQYF
>once|13|.|TRBV3-1/TRBV3-2|TRBJ1-5
TGTGCCAGCAGCCAAGGAGGTGATCAGCCCCAGCATTTT
CASSQGGDQPQHF
>.|12|.|TRBV2|TRBJ2-1
TGTGCCAGCAGGCTACTAGGAGATGAGCAGTTCTTC
CASRLLGDEQFF